This passage covers 13 T cell receptor beta chains from one sample sequenced in a study of cytomegalovirus exposure and HLA in healthy donors. The PCR had 60 Vbeta and 13 Jbeta primers. Using immunoSEQ multiplex PCR, the repertoire was profiled, and TCRdb retains in-frame clones only, with some absent. This sample has around 150,000 clones, with more than 65% found just once. What was sequenced was PBMCs. These receptors were collected from a middle-aged woman in good health and CMV-seropositive.

This chain uses TRBV5-1 with TRBJ2-1; TRBD1 aligns across 7 bases. This CDR3 spans 15 amino acids. V trimming: 2 bases; J trimming: 10 bases; junction bases outside the gene matches: 12. Per germline, CDR1 SGHRS and CDR2 YFSETQ. DNA for the CDR3: TGCGCCAGCAGCTTCAGCCCGAACAGGGGCGGGGAGCAGTTCTTC. Translated, it gives CASSFSPNRGGEQFF.

The chain uses TRBV7-9 and TRBJ2-1, with TRBD2 identical over 14 bases. The CDR3 spans 16 residues. CDR1 is SEHNR and CDR2 is FQNEAQ in the germline V gene (reference sequence). The J segment lost 7 bases and the V segment lost 4 bases, leaving 6 bases of the junction unmatched. The CDR3 protein is CASSSWTSGRFNEQFF. The CDR3 coding sequence is TGTGCCAGCAGCTCTTGGACTAGCGGGAGGTTTAATGAGCAGTTCTTC.

Points on this clone: One end of the junction fails to match germline, which may point to a read error. The chain employs TRBV6-6 and TRBJ1-5, with no clear D. This CDR3 region has 11 residues. Germline lookup yields CDR1 MNHNY and CDR2 SVGAGI (reference sequence). The CDR3 nucleotides are TGTGCCAGCAAGAACAGCCAGCCCCAGAATTTT. It yields the protein CASKNSQPQNF.

This clone appeared a few times. V usage is TRBV7-2 and J usage is TRBJ1-1; tentative D call: TRBD1 (6 bases). The CDR3 runs to 15 residues. Germline V gene data show CDR1 as SGHTA and CDR2 as FQGNSA. With 1 base removed from V and 3 bases from J, the gap between germline ends came to 12 bases. The CDR3 reads CASSLDPGVDTEAFF. CDR3 bases: TGTGCCAGCAGCTTAGACCCAGGGGTGGACACTGAAGCTTTCTTT.

V is TRBV9 and J is TRBJ2-5, with 7 bases lining up with TRBD1. This CDR3 is built from 14 residues. From germline, CDR1 is SGDLS and CDR2 YYNGEE. J gave up 1 base and V 2 bases, and 2 bases lay outside the gene matches. DNA of the CDR3: TGTGCCAGCAGCGTTACAGGGGTCCAAGAGACCCAGTACTTC. It yields the protein CASSVTGVQETQYF.

The chain combines TRBV7-2 with TRBJ2-3, with 13 bases fitting TRBD2. The CDR3 has 16 amino acids. From germline, CDR1 is SGHTA and CDR2 FQGNSA. Losses at the gene ends were 5 bases for V and 6 bases for J; bases not matched to a gene: 8. This CDR3 reads CASSRGLAGLGDTQYF. CDR3 DNA sequence: TGTGCCAGCAGCAGGGGACTAGCGGGACTGGGGGATACGCAGTATTTT. The full variable domain, rest sourced from reference TRBV7-2 and TRBJ2-3, is GAGVSQSPSNKVTEKGKDVELRCDPISGHTALYWYRQSLGQGLEFLIYFQGNSAPDKSGLPSDRFSAERTGGSVSTLTIQRTQQEDSAVYLCASSRGLAGLGDTQYFGPGTRLTVL.

The V call is TRBV7-9, the J call TRBJ1-5; a weak D match, TRBD1 (6 bases). Trimming took 5 bases from V and 2 from J, leaving 13 bases between them. Germline V gene lookup returns CDR1 SEHNR and CDR2 FQNEAQ (reference sequence). This CDR3 region has 15 residues. In nucleotides, the CDR3 is TGTGCCAGCAGCCTACAGGGCCGTGGCAATCAGCCCCAGCATTTT. Translating it yields CASSLQGRGNQPQHF. Filled out from reference TRBV7-9 and TRBJ1-5, the complete variable domain reads DTGVSQNPRHKITKRGQNVTFRCDPISEHNRLYWYRQTLGQGPEFLTYFQNEAQLEKSRLLSDRFSAERPKGSFSTLEIQRTEQGDSAMYLCASSLQGRGNQPQHFGDGTRLSIL.

The chain links TRBV5-4 to TRBJ2-5, with TRBD1 matching over 7 bases. This CDR3 comprises 15 residues. CDR1 and CDR2 from the germline V gene are SGHNT and YYREEE (reference sequence). Losses at the gene ends were 4 bases for V and 1 base for J; bases not matched to a gene: 7. The CDR3 loop reads CASSPGQLLQETQYF. The DNA for the CDR3 is TGTGCCAGCAGCCCGGGACAGTTACTCCAAGAGACCCAGTACTTC.

As for this clone: A junction end diverges from the germline sequence, so it may reflect a read error. The genes are TRBV4-1 and TRBJ1-5, with TRBD1 matching 9 bases. Germline-derived CDR1 and CDR2 are MGHRA and YSYEKL. The CDR3 has 16 amino acids. The CDR3 sequence: CASSQLGQGRGQPQNF. The CDR3 DNA sequence: TGCGCCAGCAGCCAACTAGGACAGGGGAGAGGTCAGCCCCAGAATTTT.

The V call is TRBV28, the J call TRBJ1-2; 10 bases match TRBD1. The CDR3 totals 14 residues. The junction had 2 bases not matched to a gene; V was cut back by 5 bases and J by 2 bases. Germline V gene sequence: CDR1 MDHEN, CDR2 SYDVKM. The CDR3 reads CASSLDRGNYGYTF. CDR3 sequence (DNA): TGTGCCAGCAGTCTGGACAGGGGGAACTATGGCTACACCTTC.

This clone was counted between two and nine times. The chain is built from TRBV9 and TRBJ2-1, with a possible D match to TRBD2 (6 bases). The CDR3 contains 17 residues. Germline V gene lookup returns CDR1 SGDLS and CDR2 YYNGEE. V shed 4 bases and J shed 5 bases, with 22 bases lying between them. The CDR3 coding sequence is TGTGCCAGCAGCCAGCGGGTAGCGCCCAGTGAGGACAATGAGCAGTTCTTC. Translation gives CASSQRVAPSEDNEQFF.

V usage is TRBV4-1 and J usage is TRBJ1-4; 8 nucleotides line up with TRBD1. With V trimmed by 2 bases and J by 3 bases, 2 bases remained unmatched. Germline CDR1 reads MGHRA; CDR2 reads YSYEKL. This CDR3 comprises 15 residues. CDR3 DNA sequence: TGCGCCAGCAGCCAAACAGGGGGAGCTAATGAAAAACTGTTTTTT. This sequence encodes CASSQTGGANEKLFF.

This clone has a handful of counts. CDR3 DNA sequence: TGCGCCAGCAGCCAAGACCAGAATAATGAAAAACTGTTTTTT. Amino acid sequence: CASSQDQNNEKLFF. This chain connects TRBV4-3 to TRBJ1-4; D is unresolved. The ends were cut back, 0 bases at V and 4 bases at J, with 6 bases in the middle. This CDR3 is 14 amino acids long. Germline CDR1 and CDR2: LGHNA and YSLEER.